The next 3 T cell receptor beta chains were all read from a single sample in a study of sequential checkpoint blockade in melanoma. The treatment here: randomized to nivolumab then ipilimumab (arm A) or the reverse (arm B). Clones were sequenced by immunoSEQ multiplex PCR, and TCRdb holds only the in-frame ones, with some missing. The table lists approximately 9,000 clones, 73% of them singletons, with 11% to 15% in the top ten. The source material was CD8+ T cells sorted from blood (inferred from file names), sampled from a patient given nivolumab and ipilimumab in sequence. The origin of the receptors is a human donor with melanoma.

The rearrangement joins TRBV7-7 to TRBJ1-2, with 8 nucleotides matching TRBD1. The CDR3 contains 14 residues. After removal of 10 bases from V and 3 bases from J, the junction contained 10 bases not matched to a gene. Germline CDR1 SSHAT, CDR2 FNYEAQ (reference sequence). CDR3 in DNA: TGTGCCACCCGCCGGGACAGGAGAGACTATGGCTACACCTTC. It codes for CATRRDRRDYGYTF. The full variable domain, with the rest looked up from reference TRBV7-7 and TRBJ1-2, is GAGVSQSPRYKVTKRGQDVTLRCDPISSHATLYWYQQALGQGPEFLTYFNYEAQPDKSGLPSDRFSAERPEGSISTLTIQRTEQRDSAMYRCATRRDRRDYGYTFGSGTRLTVV.

The chain employs TRBV7-9 and TRBJ1-2; 10 positions agree with TRBD1. V was clipped by 5 bases and J by 8 bases; unmatched bases: 14. This CDR3 is 16 amino acids long. The germline V gene has CDR1 SEHNR and CDR2 FQNEAQ (reference sequence). DNA of the CDR3: TGTGCCAGCAGCGATCCATTGACAGGGGGCGCAAAGGGCTACACCTTC. Its protein product is CASSDPLTGGAKGYTF.

The rearrangement uses TRBV5-1 and TRBJ2-7; 7 bases are shared with TRBD1. The length of the CDR3 is 15 residues. The V gene end was trimmed by 2 bases and the J gene end by 1 base; junction bases not matched to a gene: 6. Germline assignment: CDR1 SGHRS and CDR2 YFSETQ. Written as DNA, the CDR3 is TGCGCCAGCAGCTTTGGGACAGCGTCTTCCTACGAGCAGTACTTC. Protein: CASSFGTASSYEQYF.